This T cell receptor beta chain was recovered during a study of T-cell reconstitution after alpha-beta-depleted transplantation in children listed by TCRdb under 2016. In terms of the full investigation: Using TCR repertoire profiling, the study followed T-cell immune reconstitution in a quantitative way in children after TCRalphabeta/CD19-depleted allogeneic hematopoietic cell transplantation. Paper-wide results and their limitations: About two months after transplant, the apparently early recovery of alphabetaT-cell counts reportedly depended on just several hundred clones that had expanded rapidly and came from non-depleted graft cells. Hyperexpanded clone frequencies declined over subsequent months; after one year, T-cell counts and TCRbeta diversity were mostly attributed to newly produced T cells. The high TCRbeta diversity at day 60 in some patients was ascribed to recipient T cells and intrathymic progenitors that had survived conditioning.

The CDR3 covers 13 residues, taking in both the cysteine and the phenylalanine. Solely the CDR3 DNA is kept, with 39 bases framed from the first base. Relative to germline, V is 2 bases shorter and J is 1 base shorter, with 5 bases between their ends. Reading the label with the study, this specimen's treatment or condition is: allogeneic hematopoietic cell transplantation with graft depleted of TCRalphabeta T cells and CD19 B cells. TCRalphabeta/CD19-depleted allogeneic hematopoietic cell grafts were given to the transplant recipients, all of whom were children. Library creation used PCR. This sample was sequenced with an Illumina HiSeq 2500. Molecular barcoding was employed in the preparation of TCR libraries, with unique molecular identifiers being used to normalize TCRbeta repertoire quantification. The raw public data were reprocessed by TCRdb itself: fastp quality trimming at Q25, MiXCR clonotype calling, in-frame beta chains only. Rows are unified per CDR3 protein, each entry keeping the most common DNA and genes. The sample data list about 590,000 distinct CDR3 sequences, and 10% to 15% of these were observed just once. The top ten clonotypes cover around 2% of the sample.

This clonotype was counted at least ten times. Its antigen remains undetermined. The input lacks base qualities; no much larger clone sits a single base away. Sequences were derived from PBMCs, mostly from graft donor cells, sampled 360 days after TCRalphabeta/CD19-depleted stem cell transplant. This chain joins TRBV12-3 or TRBV12-4 to TRBJ1-1; confidence is insufficient to name the D gene. This sequence originates from a male patient aged 10 to 17 who had a stem cell transplant for acute myeloid leukemia, so the T cells may come from the graft donor. This receptor has the CDR3 CASSLWANTEAFF. The sequence in DNA is TGTGCCAGCAGTTTATGGGCGAACACTGAAGCTTTCTTT.